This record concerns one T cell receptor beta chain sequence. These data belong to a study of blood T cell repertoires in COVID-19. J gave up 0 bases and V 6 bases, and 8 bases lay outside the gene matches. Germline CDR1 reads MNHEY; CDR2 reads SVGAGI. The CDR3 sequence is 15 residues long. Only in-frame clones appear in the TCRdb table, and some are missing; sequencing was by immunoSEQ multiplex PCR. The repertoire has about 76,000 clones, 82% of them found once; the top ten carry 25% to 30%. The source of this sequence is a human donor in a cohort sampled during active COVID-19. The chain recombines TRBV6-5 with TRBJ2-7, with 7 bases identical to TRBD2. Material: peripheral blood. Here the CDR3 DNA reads TGTGCCAGCAGACCCACTAGCGAGTTCTCCTACGAGCAGTACTTC. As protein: CASRPTSEFSYEQYF.